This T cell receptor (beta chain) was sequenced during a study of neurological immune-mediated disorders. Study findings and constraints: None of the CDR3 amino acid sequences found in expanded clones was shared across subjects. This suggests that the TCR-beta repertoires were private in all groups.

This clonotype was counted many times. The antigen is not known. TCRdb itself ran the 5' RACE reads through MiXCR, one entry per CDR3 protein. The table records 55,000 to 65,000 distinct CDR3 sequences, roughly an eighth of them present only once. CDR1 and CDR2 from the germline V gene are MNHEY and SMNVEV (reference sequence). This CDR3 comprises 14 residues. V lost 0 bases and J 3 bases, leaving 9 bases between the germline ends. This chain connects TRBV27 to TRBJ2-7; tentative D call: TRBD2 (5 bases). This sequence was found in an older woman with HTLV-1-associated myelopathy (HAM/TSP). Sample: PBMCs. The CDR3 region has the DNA TGTGCCAGCAGTTTATCAGGGAGCTTCTACGAGCAGTACTTC. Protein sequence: CASSLSGSFYEQYF.